The 10 T cell receptor beta chains below all came from one sample that was sequenced in a study of blood T cell repertoires in COVID-19. Generated by immunoSEQ multiplex PCR, the TCRdb table keeps only in-frame clones and is missing some. Found here are 25,000 to 35,000 clones, 90% to 95% of them singletons; the top ten hold almost 10%. Source material: peripheral blood. The receptors derive from a human donor with active COVID-19. The donor label of this sample is uncertain.

The CDR3 is CASTGGQGGGDTQYF. CDR3 DNA sequence: TGTGCCAGCACAGGCGGACAGGGCGGTGGAGATACGCAGTATTTT. This sequence joins TRBV11-1 and TRBJ2-3, with 8 positions matching TRBD1. Germline CDR1 SGHAT, CDR2 FQDESV (reference sequence). The CDR3 length is 15 residues. Germline trimming cut 7 bases from V and 5 bases from J; bases unmatched to any gene: 11. Drawing the rest from reference TRBV11-1 and TRBJ2-3, the complete variable domain is EAEVAQSPRYKITEKSQAVAFWCDPISGHATLYWYRQILGQGPELLVQFQDESVVDDSQLPKDRFSAERLKGVDSTLKIQPAELGDSAMYLCASTGGQGGGDTQYFGPGTRLTVL.

V and J are TRBV12-3 or TRBV12-4 and TRBJ1-2, with no clear D. Deletions cut 4 bases from V and 12 bases from J, with 18 bases between. This CDR3 comprises 13 residues. CDR3 DNA: TGTGCCAGCAGTTCCCCCATGGTGTTGGGCCACACCTTC. It codes for CASSSPMVLGHTF.

The chain is built from TRBV11-2 and TRBJ2-1; TRBD2 aligns across 13 bases. The length of the CDR3 is 18 residues. After removal of 4 bases from V and 4 bases from J, the junction contained 10 bases not matched to a gene. In germline, CDR1 is SGHAT, CDR2 FQNNGV. The CDR3 loop is CASSYLGLAGVLYNEQFF. CDR3 nucleotides: TGTGCCAGCAGCTACCTTGGACTAGCGGGAGTTTTGTACAATGAGCAGTTCTTC.

The rearrangement links TRBV11-2 to TRBJ1-2; 12 bases fit TRBD1. The germline CDR1 and CDR2 sequences are SGHAT and FQNNGV. V shed 5 bases, J shed 8 bases, and the junction held 9 bases outside the gene matches. The CDR3 covers 15 residues. The CDR3 bases are TGTGCCAGCAGCAGTCCCGGGACAGGGGGCATCGGCTACACCTTC. Translation: CASSSPGTGGIGYTF.

V usage is TRBV7-2 and J usage is TRBJ2-3; 11 bases map to TRBD2. The CDR3 length is 16 residues. In germline, CDR1 is SGHTA, CDR2 FQGNSA. V trimming: 5 bases; J trimming: 1 base; junction bases outside the gene matches: 5. In nucleotides, the CDR3 is TGTGCCAGCAGCATTAGCGGGGGGGCCGGCACAGATACGCAGTATTTT. The encoded protein is CASSISGGAGTDTQYF.

The table lists this clone with a count of one. This chain joins TRBV6-5 and TRBJ1-2; TRBD1 matches 8 bases. The CDR3 has 14 residues. The germline V gene encodes CDR1 MNHEY and CDR2 SVGAGI. V was pared by 5 bases and J by 4 bases, with 6 bases of the junction left unmatched. The CDR3 sequence: CASSRTGLGYGYTF. CDR3 nucleotide sequence: TGTGCCAGCAGTCGGACAGGGTTGGGCTATGGCTACACCTTC.

The rearrangement joins TRBV5-5 to TRBJ2-2; D is perhaps TRBD2 (6 bases). The CDR3 sequence is 13 residues long. V was trimmed by 4 bases and J by 4 bases, leaving 8 bases between them. Germline CDR1 and CDR2: SGHKS and YYEKEE (reference sequence). This chain's CDR3 is CASSLGGTGELFF. The CDR3 DNA follows: TGTGCCAGCAGCCTCGGGGGCACCGGGGAGCTGTTTTTT.

The rearrangement joins TRBV9 to TRBJ2-7, with D tentatively TRBD1 (8 bases). The CDR3 length is 14 residues. Germline assignment: CDR1 SGDLS and CDR2 YYNGEE. V lost 4 bases and J 1 base, leaving 12 bases between the germline ends. CDR3 coding DNA: TGTGCCAGCAGCAGCGGGACAGGATCCTACGAGCAGTACTTC. Translation gives CASSSGTGSYEQYF.

V and J are TRBV6-5 and TRBJ1-4; tentatively, D is TRBD1 (6 bases). V was trimmed by 6 bases and J by 8 bases, leaving 16 bases between them. Germline CDR1 is MNHEY and CDR2 is SVGAGI. The CDR3 runs to 14 residues. CDR3 residues: CASSGASRGEKLFF. CDR3 sequence (DNA): TGTGCCAGCAGCGGGGCGAGCAGGGGCGAAAAACTGTTTTTT.

This clone is a singleton in its sample. The V gene is TRBV7-8, the J gene TRBJ2-1; 9 bases are a match to TRBD2. The CDR3 sequence is 16 residues long. J gave up 0 bases and V 4 bases, and 4 bases lay outside the gene matches. The germline CDR1 and CDR2 sequences are SGHVS and FQNEAQ. The CDR3 here is CASSSQREVSYNEQFF. In DNA form, the CDR3 reads TGTGCCAGCAGCTCCCAGCGGGAGGTCTCCTACAATGAGCAGTTCTTC.